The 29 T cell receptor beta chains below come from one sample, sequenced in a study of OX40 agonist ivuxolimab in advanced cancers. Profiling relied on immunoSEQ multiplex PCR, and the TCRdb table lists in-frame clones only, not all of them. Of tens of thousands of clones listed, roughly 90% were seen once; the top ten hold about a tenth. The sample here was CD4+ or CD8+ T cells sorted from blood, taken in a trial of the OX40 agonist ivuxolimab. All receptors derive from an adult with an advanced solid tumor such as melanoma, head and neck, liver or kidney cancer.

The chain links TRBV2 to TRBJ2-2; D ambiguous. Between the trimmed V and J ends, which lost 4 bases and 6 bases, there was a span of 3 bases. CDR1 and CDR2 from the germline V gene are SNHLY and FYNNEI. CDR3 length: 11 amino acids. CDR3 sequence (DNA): TGTGCCAGCAGTGGAGCCGGGGAGCTGTTTTTT. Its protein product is CASSGAGELFF.

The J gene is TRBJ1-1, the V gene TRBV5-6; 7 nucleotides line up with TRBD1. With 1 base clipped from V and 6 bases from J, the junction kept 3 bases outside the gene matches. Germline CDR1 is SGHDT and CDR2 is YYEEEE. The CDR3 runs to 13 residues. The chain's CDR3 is CASSLPGGSEAFF. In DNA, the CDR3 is TGTGCCAGCAGCTTGCCAGGGGGATCTGAAGCTTTCTTT.

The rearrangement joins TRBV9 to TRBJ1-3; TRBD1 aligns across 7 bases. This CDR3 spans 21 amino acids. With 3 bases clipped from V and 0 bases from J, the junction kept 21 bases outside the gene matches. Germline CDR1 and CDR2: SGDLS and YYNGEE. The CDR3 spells CASSGSLGTAFSATSGNTIYF. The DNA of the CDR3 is TGTGCCAGCAGCGGTTCGTTGGGGACAGCGTTCTCTGCAACCTCTGGAAACACCATATATTTT.

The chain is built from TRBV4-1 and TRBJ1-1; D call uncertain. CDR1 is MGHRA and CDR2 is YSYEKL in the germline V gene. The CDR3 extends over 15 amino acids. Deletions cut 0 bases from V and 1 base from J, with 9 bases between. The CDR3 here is CASSQEWTPNTEAFF. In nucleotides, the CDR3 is TGCGCCAGCAGCCAAGAGTGGACTCCGAACACTGAAGCTTTCTTT.

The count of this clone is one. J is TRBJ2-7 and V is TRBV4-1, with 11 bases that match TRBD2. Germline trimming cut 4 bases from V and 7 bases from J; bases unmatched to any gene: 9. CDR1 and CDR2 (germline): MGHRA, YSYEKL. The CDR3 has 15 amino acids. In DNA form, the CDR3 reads TGCGCCAGCAGCCGGGAGGTTAGCGGGAGGGGGGAGCAGTACTTC. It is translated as CASSREVSGRGEQYF.

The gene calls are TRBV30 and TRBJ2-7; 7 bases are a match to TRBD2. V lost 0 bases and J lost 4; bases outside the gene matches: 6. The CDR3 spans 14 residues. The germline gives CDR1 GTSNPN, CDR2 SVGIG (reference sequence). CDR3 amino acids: CAWSVGRGGYEQYF. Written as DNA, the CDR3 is TGTGCCTGGAGTGTCGGGCGCGGGGGATACGAGCAGTACTTC. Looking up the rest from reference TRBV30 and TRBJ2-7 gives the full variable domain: SQTIHQWPATLVQPVGSPLSLECTVEGTSNPNLYWYRQAAGRGLQLLFYSVGIGQISSEVPQNLSASRPQDRQFILSSKKLLLSDSGFYLCAWSVGRGGYEQYFGPGTRLTVT.

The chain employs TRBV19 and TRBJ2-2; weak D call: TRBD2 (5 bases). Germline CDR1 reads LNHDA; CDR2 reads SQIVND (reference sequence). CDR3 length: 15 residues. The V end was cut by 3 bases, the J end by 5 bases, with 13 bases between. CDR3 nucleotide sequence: TGTGCCAGTAGTATGTGGGCTAGCCGGACCGGGGAGCTGTTTTTT. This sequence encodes CASSMWASRTGELFF.

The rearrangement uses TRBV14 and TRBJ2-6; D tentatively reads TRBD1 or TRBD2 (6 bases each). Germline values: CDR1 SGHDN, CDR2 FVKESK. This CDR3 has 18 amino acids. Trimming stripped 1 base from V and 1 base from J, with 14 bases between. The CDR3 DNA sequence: TGTGCCAGCAGCCAAGGGGGGGCCCACCCTTCTGGGGCCAACGTCCTGACTTTC. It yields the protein CASSQGGAHPSGANVLTF. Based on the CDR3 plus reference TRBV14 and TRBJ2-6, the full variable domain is EAGVTQFPSHSVIEKGQTVTLRCDPISGHDNLYWYRRVMGKEIKFLLHFVKESKQDESGMPNNRFLAERTGGTYSTLKVQPAELEDSGVYFCASSQGGAHPSGANVLTFGAGSRLTVL.

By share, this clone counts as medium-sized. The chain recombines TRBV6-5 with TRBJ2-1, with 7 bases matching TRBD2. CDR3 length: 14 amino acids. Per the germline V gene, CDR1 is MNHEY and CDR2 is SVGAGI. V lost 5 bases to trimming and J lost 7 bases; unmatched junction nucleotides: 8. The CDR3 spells CASSRSGIGNEQFF. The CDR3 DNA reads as TGTGCCAGCAGTCGCAGCGGGATAGGGAATGAGCAGTTCTTC.

The CDR3 coding sequence is TGCGCCAGCAGCCAAGATTTCCCCCCAGGCTTCTATGGCTACACCTTC. Its translation: CASSQDFPPGFYGYTF. This chain connects TRBV4-1 to TRBJ1-2; no clear D gene. CDR1 MGHRA and CDR2 YSYEKL come from the germline V gene. The length of the CDR3 is 16 residues. The germline V and J ends were trimmed by 0 bases and 4 bases, with 15 bases remaining between them.

The CDR3 nucleotides are TGCAGCGTTACCGACACTGGCTATGGCTACACCTTC. Its translation: CSVTDTGYGYTF. The chain joins TRBV29-1 to TRBJ1-2; D is uncertain. V was trimmed by 5 bases and J by 4 bases, leaving 11 bases between them. Germline-derived CDR1 and CDR2 are SQVTM and ANQGSEA. The CDR3 has 12 residues.

The CDR3 spells CASSLGLQETQYF. CDR3 nucleotide sequence: TGTGCCAGCAGCTTGGGACTTCAAGAGACCCAGTACTTC. The J gene is TRBJ2-5, the V gene TRBV5-6, with D hard to call. Germline CDR1 and CDR2: SGHDT and YYEEEE. This CDR3 has 13 residues. Between the trimmed V and J ends, which lost 0 bases and 2 bases, there was a span of 5 bases.

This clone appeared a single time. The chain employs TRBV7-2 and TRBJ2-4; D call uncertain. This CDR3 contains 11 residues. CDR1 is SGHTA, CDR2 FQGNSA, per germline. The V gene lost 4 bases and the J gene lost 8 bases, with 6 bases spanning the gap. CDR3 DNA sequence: TGTGCCAGCAGCTATGCGTACATTCAGTACTTC. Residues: CASSYAYIQYF.

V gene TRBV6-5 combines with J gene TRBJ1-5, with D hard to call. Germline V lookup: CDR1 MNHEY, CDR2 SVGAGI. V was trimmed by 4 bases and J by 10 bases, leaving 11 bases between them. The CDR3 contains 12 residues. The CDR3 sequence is CASSSGPTPQHF. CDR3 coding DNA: TGTGCCAGCAGTTCCGGGCCAACTCCCCAGCATTTT.

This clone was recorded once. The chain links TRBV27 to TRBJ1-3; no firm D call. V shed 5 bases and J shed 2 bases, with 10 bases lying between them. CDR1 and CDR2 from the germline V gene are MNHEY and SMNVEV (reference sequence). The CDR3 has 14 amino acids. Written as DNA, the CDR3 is TGTGCCAGCAGTCCAGGCATGACTGGAAACACCATATATTTT. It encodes CASSPGMTGNTIYF.

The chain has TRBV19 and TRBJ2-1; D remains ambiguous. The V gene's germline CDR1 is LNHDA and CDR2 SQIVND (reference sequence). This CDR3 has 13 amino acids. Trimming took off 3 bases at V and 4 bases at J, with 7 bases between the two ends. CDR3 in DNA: TGTGCCAGTAGTATGGGTGGTTACAATGAGCAGTTCTTC. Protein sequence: CASSMGGYNEQFF.

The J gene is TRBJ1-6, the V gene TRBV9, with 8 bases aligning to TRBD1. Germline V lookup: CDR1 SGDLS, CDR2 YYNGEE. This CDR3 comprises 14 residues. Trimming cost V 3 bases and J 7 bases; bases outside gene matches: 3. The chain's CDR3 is CASSGTGTNSPLHF. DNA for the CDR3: TGTGCCAGCAGCGGGACAGGGACAAATTCACCCCTCCACTTT.

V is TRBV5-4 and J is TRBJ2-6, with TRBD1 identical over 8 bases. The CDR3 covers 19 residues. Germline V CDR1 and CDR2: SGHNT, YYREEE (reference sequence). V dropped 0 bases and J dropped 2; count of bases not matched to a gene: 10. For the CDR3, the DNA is TGTGCCAGCAGCTTGGTAGGACAGGGAATGAGTACTGGGGCCAACGTCCTGACTTTC. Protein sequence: CASSLVGQGMSTGANVLTF.

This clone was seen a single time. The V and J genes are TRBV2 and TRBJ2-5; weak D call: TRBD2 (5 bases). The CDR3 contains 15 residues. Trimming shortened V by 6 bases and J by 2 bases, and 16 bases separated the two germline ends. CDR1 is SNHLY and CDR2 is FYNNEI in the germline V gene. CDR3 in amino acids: CASRTIGGSQETQYF. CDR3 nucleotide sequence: TGTGCCAGCAGGACTATAGGCGGTTCGCAAGAGACCCAGTACTTC.

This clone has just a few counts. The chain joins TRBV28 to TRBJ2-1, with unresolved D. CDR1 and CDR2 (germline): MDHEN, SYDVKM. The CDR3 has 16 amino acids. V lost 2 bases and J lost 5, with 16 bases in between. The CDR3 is CASSLQRYIANNEQFF. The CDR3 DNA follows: TGTGCCAGCAGTTTACAACGTTACATTGCGAACAATGAGCAGTTCTTC.

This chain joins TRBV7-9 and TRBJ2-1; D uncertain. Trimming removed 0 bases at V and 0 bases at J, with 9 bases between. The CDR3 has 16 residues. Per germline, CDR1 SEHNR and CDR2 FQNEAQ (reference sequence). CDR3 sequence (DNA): TGTGCCAGCAGCTTAGCGTCAAGCGACTCCTACAATGAGCAGTTCTTC. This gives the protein CASSLASSDSYNEQFF. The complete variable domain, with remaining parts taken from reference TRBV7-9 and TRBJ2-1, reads DTGVSQNPRHKITKRGQNVTFRCDPISEHNRLYWYRQTLGQGPEFLTYFQNEAQLEKSRLLSDRFSAERPKGSFSTLEIQRTEQGDSAMYLCASSLASSDSYNEQFFGPGTRLTVL.

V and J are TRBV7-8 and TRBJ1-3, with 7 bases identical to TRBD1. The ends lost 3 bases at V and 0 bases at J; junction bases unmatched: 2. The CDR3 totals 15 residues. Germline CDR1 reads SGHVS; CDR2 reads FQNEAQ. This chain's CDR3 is CASSLGTVSGNTIYF. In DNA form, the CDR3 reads TGTGCCAGCAGCTTGGGGACAGTCTCTGGAAACACCATATATTTT.

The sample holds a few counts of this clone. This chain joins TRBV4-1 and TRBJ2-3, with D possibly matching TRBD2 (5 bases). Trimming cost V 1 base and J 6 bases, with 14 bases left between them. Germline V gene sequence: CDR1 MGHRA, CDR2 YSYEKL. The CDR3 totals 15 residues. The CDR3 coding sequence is TGCGCCAGCAGCCAAGTTGAGGACTCAAGGGATACGCAGTATTTT. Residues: CASSQVEDSRDTQYF.

CDR3 sequence (DNA): TGTGCCAGTAGTACACAGCGGAGGGGGTTCGATGAGCAGTTCTTC. It encodes CASSTQRRGFDEQFF. The V gene is TRBV19, the J gene TRBJ2-1, with D tentatively TRBD1 or TRBD2 (6 bases each). The ends were cut back, 4 bases at V and 8 bases at J, with 18 bases in the middle. This CDR3 comprises 15 residues. Per germline, CDR1 LNHDA and CDR2 SQIVND (reference sequence).

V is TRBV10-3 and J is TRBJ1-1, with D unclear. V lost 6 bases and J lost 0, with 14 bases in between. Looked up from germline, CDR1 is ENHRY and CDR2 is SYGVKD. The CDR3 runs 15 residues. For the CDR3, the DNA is TGTGCCATCAGGCCCGGGAGGTCGATGAACACTGAAGCTTTCTTT. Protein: CAIRPGRSMNTEAFF.

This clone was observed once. The DNA for the CDR3 is TGTGCCAGCAGCTCGATGAGGGCTAGCGCCAATGAGCAGTTCTTC. This sequence encodes CASSSMRASANEQFF. V gene TRBV7-9 combines with J gene TRBJ2-1; a weak D match, TRBD2 (6 bases). Germline V gene lookup returns CDR1 SEHNR and CDR2 FQNEAQ (reference sequence). V lost 4 bases and J 6 bases, leaving 16 bases between the germline ends. This CDR3 is built from 15 residues. The whole variable domain, remainder taken from reference TRBV7-9 and TRBJ2-1, is DTGVSQNPRHKITKRGQNVTFRCDPISEHNRLYWYRQTLGQGPEFLTYFQNEAQLEKSRLLSDRFSAERPKGSFSTLEIQRTEQGDSAMYLCASSSMRASANEQFFGPGTRLTVL.

In DNA, the CDR3 is TGTGCCAGCAGCTTAGGGACAGGGATTTCTTTCGGCTACACCTTC. Its translation: CASSLGTGISFGYTF. The chain has TRBV5-5 and TRBJ1-2, with 9 bases matching TRBD1. CDR1 and CDR2 (germline): SGHKS, YYEKEE (reference sequence). Losses at the gene ends were 2 bases for V and 8 bases for J; bases not matched to a gene: 10. CDR3 length: 15 residues.

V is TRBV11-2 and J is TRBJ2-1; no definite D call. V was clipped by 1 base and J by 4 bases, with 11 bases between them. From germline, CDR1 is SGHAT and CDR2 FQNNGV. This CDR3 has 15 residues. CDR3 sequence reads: CASSLGRPAYNEQFF. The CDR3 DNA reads TGTGCCAGCAGCTTAGGCAGGCCAGCGTACAATGAGCAGTTCTTC.

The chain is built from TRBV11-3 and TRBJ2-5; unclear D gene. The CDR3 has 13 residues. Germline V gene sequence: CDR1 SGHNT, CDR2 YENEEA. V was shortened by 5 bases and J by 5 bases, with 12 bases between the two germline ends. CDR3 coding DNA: TGTGCCAGCAGCCCCTACGACGGGGAGACCCAGTACTTC. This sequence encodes CASSPYDGETQYF.